Shown below are 24 T cell receptor beta chains from a single sample sequenced in a study of OX40 agonist ivuxolimab in advanced cancers. The table came from immunoSEQ multiplex PCR; TCRdb's copy has only in-frame clones and leaves some out. The repertoire includes about 74,000 clones, 84% of them detected once, and around 2.1% sits in the top ten. This specimen consisted of CD4+ or CD8+ T cells sorted from blood, obtained in a trial of the OX40 agonist ivuxolimab. All receptors derive from an adult with an advanced solid tumor such as melanoma, head and neck, liver or kidney cancer.

J is TRBJ2-2 and V is TRBV7-3; 8 bases line up with TRBD2. Germline values: CDR1 SGHTA, CDR2 FQGTGA. J gave up 1 base and V 5 bases, and 21 bases lay outside the gene matches. The CDR3 length is 21 residues. Here the CDR3 reads CASSPRSGATSGLGNTGELFF. DNA of the CDR3: TGTGCCAGCAGCCCCCGGTCGGGTGCTACTAGCGGCCTTGGGAACACCGGGGAGCTGTTTTTT.

The rearrangement links TRBV6-6 to TRBJ2-1; D possibly uses TRBD1 or TRBD2 (6 bases each). The germline V gene encodes CDR1 MNHNY and CDR2 SVGAGI (reference sequence). This CDR3 contains 15 residues. Trimming cost V 6 bases and J 3 bases, with 15 bases left between them. The CDR3 DNA sequence: TGTGCCAGCAGACTGACAGGAGGGAGCTACAATGAGCAGTTCTTC. It is translated as CASRLTGGSYNEQFF.

This sequence joins TRBV23-1 and TRBJ2-5; D call uncertain. TRBV23-1 is recorded as an ORF, its role being uncertain. V was clipped by 0 bases and J by 4 bases, with 12 bases between them. This CDR3 contains 15 residues. The CDR3 DNA follows: TGCGCCAGCAGTCAATCCCTAGTAATCAGAGAGACCCAGTACTTC. It is translated as CASSQSLVIRETQYF.

The CDR3 loop reads CASTQSYNSPLHF. The CDR3 DNA sequence: TGTGCCAGTACCCAGTCCTATAATTCACCCCTCCACTTT. The chain combines TRBV19 with TRBJ1-6; D not resolved. The CDR3 totals 13 residues. The germline V and J ends were trimmed by 7 bases and 1 base, with 5 bases remaining between them. Per the germline V gene, CDR1 is LNHDA and CDR2 is SQIVND (reference sequence).

The J gene is TRBJ2-2, the V gene TRBV7-3, with unresolved D. This CDR3 spans 13 amino acids. The V gene lost 3 bases and the J gene lost 1 base, with 3 bases spanning the gap. Germline lookup yields CDR1 SGHTA and CDR2 FQGTGA. The DNA for the CDR3 is TGTGCCAGCAGCTTCTTGAACACCGGGGAGCTGTTTTTT. Residues: CASSFLNTGELFF.

This chain uses TRBV7-9 with TRBJ2-2; 7 bases are shared with TRBD1. The germline V gene encodes CDR1 SEHNR and CDR2 FQNEAQ (reference sequence). V was pared by 5 bases and J by 0 bases, with 6 bases of the junction left unmatched. This CDR3 comprises 16 residues. In DNA, the CDR3 is TGTGCCAGCAGCCGAAAGCAGGGGGCGAACACCGGGGAGCTGTTTTTT. Translating it yields CASSRKQGANTGELFF.

The V call is TRBV4-3, the J call TRBJ1-4, with a possible D match to TRBD1 (5 bases). Between the trimmed V and J ends, which lost 2 bases and 4 bases, there was a span of 11 bases. This CDR3 region has 15 residues. The germline gives CDR1 LGHNA, CDR2 YSLEER. The CDR3 DNA is TGCGCCAGCAGCCAACACCGGGGGGATAATGAAAAACTGTTTTTT. As protein: CASSQHRGDNEKLFF.

The J gene is TRBJ1-5, the V gene TRBV2, with D hard to call. Germline V gene sequence: CDR1 SNHLY, CDR2 FYNNEI. V lost 6 bases and J 6 bases, leaving 12 bases between the germline ends. The CDR3 totals 13 residues. CDR3 bases: TGTGCCAGCAGATCTTCGGGGATTCAGCCCCAGCATTTT. Its protein product is CASRSSGIQPQHF.

The J gene is TRBJ2-1, the V gene TRBV15; D unresolved. Trimming took 0 bases from V and 10 from J, leaving 10 bases between them. The germline V gene encodes CDR1 LNHNV and CDR2 YYDKDF (reference sequence). The CDR3 loop spans 13 amino acids. The CDR3 DNA reads as TGTGCCACCAGCAGAGATCAGAAGGCGGAGCAGTTCTTC. Its translation is CATSRDQKAEQFF.

This clone was observed once. The CDR3 sequence is CSAIFNEKLFF. The DNA for the CDR3 is TGCAGTGCTATCTTTAATGAAAAACTGTTTTTT. This chain links TRBV20-1 with TRBJ1-4; D remains unclear. Germline loops: CDR1 DFQATT, CDR2 SNEGSKA (reference sequence). V gave up 4 bases and J gave up 4 bases, with 4 bases separating them. The CDR3 runs to 11 residues.

V gene TRBV19 combines with J gene TRBJ1-2; 8 nucleotides line up with TRBD1. Germline lookup yields CDR1 LNHDA and CDR2 SQIVND (reference sequence). CDR3 size: 18 residues. V was clipped by 4 bases and J by 8 bases; unmatched bases: 21. CDR3 region: CASSKFPRTGPSFRGYTF. The CDR3 DNA reads TGTGCCAGTAGTAAATTTCCCCGGACAGGGCCCTCCTTTCGAGGCTACACCTTC.

This clone is a singleton in its sample. This chain uses TRBV9 with TRBJ2-5; no clear D. Germline loops: CDR1 SGDLS, CDR2 YYNGEE. The V gene lost 1 base and the J gene lost 3 bases, with 13 bases spanning the gap. This CDR3 spans 15 amino acids. The CDR3 reads CASSVLGFGKETQYF. The DNA for the CDR3 is TGTGCCAGCAGCGTATTGGGTTTTGGTAAAGAGACCCAGTACTTC.

The chain couples TRBV19 to TRBJ1-1, with TRBD1 as a possible D gene (5 bases). Trimming left V 3 bases short and J 4 bases short, with 12 bases between. The CDR3 is 14 residues long. Germline CDR1 reads LNHDA; CDR2 reads SQIVND (reference sequence). CDR3 DNA sequence: TGTGCCAGTAGTATGGGCAGGGCTGGCACTGAAGCTTTCTTT. It translates to CASSMGRAGTEAFF.

This clone was seen more than once but under ten times. The CDR3 coding sequence is TGTGCCTGGCGAACAAGAAGAAACATTGCGAACACCGGGGAGCTGTTTTTT. Protein: CAWRTRRNIANTGELFF. This sequence joins TRBV30 and TRBJ2-2; unclear D gene. Germline V gene sequence: CDR1 GTSNPN, CDR2 SVGIG (reference sequence). This CDR3 contains 17 residues. Trimming removed 5 bases at V and 0 bases at J, with 19 bases between.

This chain joins TRBV11-1 and TRBJ2-3; TRBD2 might be the D (7 bases). The CDR3 covers 16 residues. CDR1 and CDR2 (germline): SGHAT, FQDESV (reference sequence). Trimming cost V 8 bases and J 4 bases, with 22 bases left between them. The CDR3 region has the DNA TGTGCCAGCGGTTCGTGGGGTAGGGGGAGGGCAGATACGCAGTATTTT. It is translated as CASGSWGRGRADTQYF.

This clone was seen only a few times. The rearrangement joins TRBV4-2 to TRBJ1-5; tentatively, D is TRBD1 (6 bases). The V gene's germline CDR1 is LGHNA and CDR2 YNFKEQ. CDR3 length: 18 residues. V gave up 0 bases and J gave up 0 bases, with 15 bases separating them. The CDR3 region is CASSQEVGAEYSNQPQHF. Written as DNA, the CDR3 is TGTGCCAGCAGCCAAGAGGTGGGGGCGGAATATAGCAATCAGCCCCAGCATTTT.

This clone was recorded only once. The chain has TRBV5-1 and TRBJ1-1, with D unclear. Germline CDR1 SGHRS, CDR2 YFSETQ. V lost 0 bases to trimming and J lost 1 base, with 7 bases between them. CDR3 length equals 14 residues. The CDR3, as DNA: TGCGCCAGCAGCTTGGGTGTAGAGAACACTGAAGCTTTCTTT. Its protein product is CASSLGVENTEAFF.

This clone came up once. The rearrangement joins TRBV5-1 to TRBJ2-5, with 10 bases matching TRBD2. With 5 bases clipped from V and 7 bases from J, the junction kept 11 bases outside the gene matches. The V gene's germline CDR1 is SGHRS and CDR2 YFSETQ. There are 15 residues in the CDR3. The CDR3 here is CASSESASGGGTQYF. The CDR3 DNA follows: TGCGCCAGCAGTGAGAGCGCTAGCGGGGGCGGGACCCAGTACTTC. Combining the CDR3 with reference TRBV5-1 and TRBJ2-5 gives the whole variable domain KAGVTQTPRYLIKTRGQQVTLSCSPISGHRSVSWYQQTPGQGLQFLFEYFSETQRNKGNFPGRFSGRQFSNSRSEMNVSTLELGDSALYLCASSESASGGGTQYFGPGTRLLVL.

The chain is built from TRBV29-1 and TRBJ1-2; D not resolved. CDR3 length: 15 amino acids. The V and J ends lost 1 base and 6 bases respectively, with 18 bases between them. Germline assignment: CDR1 SQVTM and CDR2 ANQGSEA. The CDR3 loop is CSVEAPSRAPHGYTF. CDR3 nucleotide sequence: TGCAGCGTTGAAGCCCCCTCCCGAGCACCCCATGGCTACACCTTC.

This rearrangement joins TRBV5-6 to TRBJ1-3; tentatively, D is TRBD1 (6 bases). This CDR3 is 17 amino acids long. The V gene lost 0 bases and the J gene lost 0 bases, with 13 bases spanning the gap. The germline V gene encodes CDR1 SGHDT and CDR2 YYEEEE. The chain's CDR3 is CASSLGGGLYSGNTIYF. The CDR3 DNA sequence: TGTGCCAGCAGCTTGGGAGGGGGACTGTACTCTGGAAACACCATATATTTT.

The rearrangement links TRBV7-3 to TRBJ2-5; D is tentatively TRBD1 or TRBD2 (6 bases each). CDR1 is SGHTA and CDR2 is FQGTGA in the germline V gene. The V end lost 4 bases, the J end lost 5 bases, and 14 bases lay between the germline ends. The CDR3 consists of 14 residues. The CDR3 DNA reads as TGTGCCAGCAGCTCTTCGGGGGCTCGGGAGACCCAGTACTTC. It encodes CASSSSGARETQYF.

V is TRBV11-3 and J is TRBJ2-1, with TRBD2 identical over 10 bases. V shed 9 bases and J 8 bases; nucleotides not matched to a gene: 22. Looked up from germline, CDR1 is SGHNT and CDR2 is YENEEA. CDR3 size: 18 residues. CDR3 coding DNA: TGTGCCAGACCTATGGAGGAATCCGGGACTAGCGATGACCATGAGCAGTTCTTC. Amino acid sequence: CARPMEESGTSDDHEQFF. The complete variable domain, with remaining parts taken from reference TRBV11-3 and TRBJ2-1, reads EAGVVQSPRYKIIEKKQPVAFWCNPISGHNTLYWYLQNLGQGPELLIRYENEEAVDDSQLPKDRFSAERLKGVDSTLKIQPAELGDSAVYLCARPMEESGTSDDHEQFFGPGTRLTVL.

The J gene is TRBJ2-3, the V gene TRBV5-1; 7 nucleotides match TRBD1. In germline, CDR1 is SGHRS, CDR2 YFSETQ. V lost 4 bases to trimming and J lost 2 bases; unmatched junction nucleotides: 4. This CDR3 has 14 amino acids. CDR3 bases: TGCGCCAGCAGCCGGGACAGCTACACAGATACGCAGTATTTT. Its translation is CASSRDSYTDTQYF.

The chain is built from TRBV14 and TRBJ2-7; weak D call: TRBD2 (5 bases). This CDR3 region has 13 residues. V lost 4 bases and J 7 bases, leaving 14 bases between the germline ends. CDR1 is SGHDN and CDR2 is FVKESK in the germline V gene. The CDR3 sequence: CASSPRGFGEQYF. For the CDR3, the DNA is TGTGCCAGCAGCCCTCGGGGTTTTGGGGAGCAGTACTTC.